This record covers a single T cell receptor beta chain. The sample originates from a study of T cells in Graves' hyperthyroidism and ophthalmopathy. Germline V gene sequence: CDR1 SGHNT, CDR2 YYREEE (reference sequence). The J segment lost 1 base and the V segment lost 4 bases, leaving 8 bases of the junction unmatched. The CDR3 has 16 amino acids. Authors of the study amplified TCR beta CDR3 regions from RNA transcripts. The TCR CDR3 was amplified in a first-round RT-PCR using the HTBI primer set. TCRdb reanalysed the multiplex PCR reads using MiXCR and keeps one entry per CDR3 protein. The sample shows 530,000 or so distinct CDR3 sequences, 15% to 20% of them seen only once.

This TCR came from a woman under 30 with Graves' ophthalmopathy. Sequenced material: blood. The rearrangement joins TRBV5-4 to TRBJ2-3; TRBD2 matches at 8 bases. The CDR3 protein is CASSPSGGGGTDTQYF. The CDR3 coding sequence is TGTGCCAGCAGCCCCTCGGGGGGGGGGGGCACAGATACGCAGTATTTT.